This T cell receptor beta chain was identified in a study of shared clonotypes between healthy human individuals. A single count supports this clone. The CDR3 length is 14 residues. Trimming took off 0 bases at V and 3 bases at J, with 9 bases between the two ends. From germline, CDR1 is SGHRS and CDR2 YFSETQ. Genomic DNA of every subset was divided equally among multiple immunoSEQ plates. Libraries were prepared by immunoSEQ multiplex PCR; TCRdb keeps only in-frame clonotypes and omits some of them. The sample has around 720,000 clones, around three quarters seen once. Sequenced: memory CD4+ T cells sorted from blood. Subset described: CD45RA-negative fraction. The V gene is TRBV5-1, the J gene TRBJ1-1, with D uncertain. The source of this sequence is a woman aged 25 to 39 in good health. The CDR3 sequence is CASSLEGGYTEAFF. The CDR3 DNA sequence: TGCGCCAGCAGCTTGGAAGGCGGTTACACTGAAGCTTTCTTT.